Listed here are 10 T cell receptor beta chains from one sample, sequenced in a study of cytomegalovirus exposure and HLA in healthy donors. A multiplex PCR was run with 60 Vbeta primers and 13 Jbeta primers. Generated by immunoSEQ multiplex PCR, the TCRdb table keeps only in-frame clones and is missing some. The sample data list 200,000 to 250,000 clones. Sequencing used PBMCs. These receptors all come from a woman aged 25 to 45 in good health and CMV-seropositive.

This chain joins TRBV6-4 and TRBJ2-3; 9 bases agree with TRBD1. The CDR3 is made up of 15 amino acids. V lost 1 base to trimming and J lost 3 bases; unmatched junction nucleotides: 2. Looked up from germline, CDR1 is MRHNA and CDR2 is SNTAGT. For the CDR3, the DNA is TGTGCCAGCAGTGACTTCGGACAGGGGACAGATACGCAGTATTTT. The encoded protein is CASSDFGQGTDTQYF.

The V gene is TRBV10-3, the J gene TRBJ2-3, with a weak D call TRBD2 (6 bases). CDR3 length equals 14 residues. From germline, CDR1 is ENHRY and CDR2 SYGVKD. V shed 5 bases and J shed 0 bases, with 9 bases lying between them. The CDR3 here is CAISPGTSTDTQYF. The CDR3 DNA sequence: TGTGCCATCAGTCCCGGGACTAGCACAGATACGCAGTATTTT.

The chain employs TRBV4-3 and TRBJ1-1; TRBD1 matches at 8 bases. V was clipped by 4 bases and J by 7 bases; unmatched bases: 11. CDR3 size: 15 residues. The germline CDR1 and CDR2 sequences are LGHNA and YSLEER. This chain's CDR3 is CASSPWAGGSGEAFF. CDR3 sequence (DNA): TGCGCCAGCAGCCCCTGGGCAGGGGGCTCGGGTGAAGCTTTCTTT.

The rearrangement links TRBV11-3 to TRBJ2-3; D uncertain. The CDR3 has 12 residues. Germline loops: CDR1 SGHNT, CDR2 YENEEA. Trimming pared 1 base from V and 5 bases from J, leaving 4 bases between. The CDR3 sequence is CASSLGGDTQYF. In nucleotides, the CDR3 is TGTGCCAGCAGCTTAGGCGGAGATACGCAGTATTTT.

The chain recombines TRBV7-9 with TRBJ1-3; the D gene is possibly TRBD1 (6 bases). The CDR3 is 14 amino acids. The ends were cut back, 3 bases at V and 8 bases at J, with 14 bases in the middle. Looked up from germline, CDR1 is SEHNR and CDR2 is FQNEAQ (reference sequence). CDR3 amino acids: CASSFTGLEDTIYF. In DNA form, the CDR3 reads TGTGCCAGCAGCTTTACAGGGTTAGAAGACACCATATATTTT.

The V and J genes are TRBV2 and TRBJ1-1, with D possibly TRBD1 on 5 matching bases. The CDR3 length is 14 residues. Trimming took 2 bases from V and 4 from J, leaving 11 bases between them. Per germline, CDR1 SNHLY and CDR2 FYNNEI. The CDR3 spells CASSESWGGTEAFF. CDR3 nucleotides: TGTGCCAGCAGTGAAAGTTGGGGCGGCACTGAAGCTTTCTTT.

In regard to this clone: The same CDR3 can be traced to other DNA sequences in this sample. The genes are TRBV15 and TRBJ1-2; D remains unclear. The length of the CDR3 is 14 residues. The V end lost 0 bases, the J end lost 0 bases, and 5 bases lay between the germline ends. Germline V gene data show CDR1 as LNHNV and CDR2 as YYDKDF (reference sequence). The CDR3 region has the DNA TGTGCCACCAGCAGAGATCGGGCTAACTATGGCTACACCTTC. Residues: CATSRDRANYGYTF.

The V and J genes are TRBV29-1 and TRBJ2-5; D gene unclear. The CDR3 loop spans 13 amino acids. Germline assignment: CDR1 SQVTM and CDR2 ANQGSEA. Trimming pared 2 bases from V and 5 bases from J, leaving 12 bases between. The DNA of the CDR3 is TGCAGCGTTGAAAACCAGCCGGGTGAGACCCAGTACTTC. Translation: CSVENQPGETQYF.

V gene TRBV28 combines with J gene TRBJ1-5, with D maybe TRBD1 (6 bases). CDR1 and CDR2 from the germline V gene are MDHEN and SYDVKM. Trimming shortened V by 6 bases and J by 5 bases, and 11 bases separated the two germline ends. The CDR3 runs 13 residues. Written as DNA, the CDR3 is TGTGCCAGCAGACCCCCAGGGGATCAGCCCCAGCATTTT. It translates to CASRPPGDQPQHF.

The chain has TRBV2 and TRBJ2-4; D is uncertain. CDR3 length equals 11 residues. The V and J ends lost 4 bases and 7 bases respectively, with 5 bases between them. CDR1 is SNHLY and CDR2 is FYNNEI in the germline V gene. The DNA for the CDR3 is TGTGCCAGCAGTGTGGAGAACATTCAGTACTTC. Residues: CASSVENIQYF.